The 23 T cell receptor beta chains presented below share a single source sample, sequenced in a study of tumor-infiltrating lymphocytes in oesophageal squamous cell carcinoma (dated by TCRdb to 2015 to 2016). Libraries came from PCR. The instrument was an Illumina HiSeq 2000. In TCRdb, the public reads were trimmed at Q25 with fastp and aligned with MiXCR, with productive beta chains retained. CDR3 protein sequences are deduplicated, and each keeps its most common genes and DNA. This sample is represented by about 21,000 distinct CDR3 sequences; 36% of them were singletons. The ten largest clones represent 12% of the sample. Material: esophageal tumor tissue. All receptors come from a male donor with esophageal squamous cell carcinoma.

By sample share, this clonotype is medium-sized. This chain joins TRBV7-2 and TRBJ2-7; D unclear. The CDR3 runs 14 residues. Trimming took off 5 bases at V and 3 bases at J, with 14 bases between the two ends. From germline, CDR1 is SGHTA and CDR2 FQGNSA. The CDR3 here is CASSLIRANYEQYF. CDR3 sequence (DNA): TGTGCCAGCAGCCTCATCCGGGCAAACTACGAGCAGTACTTC. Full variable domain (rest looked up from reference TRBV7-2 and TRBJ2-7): GAGVSQSPSNKVTEKGKDVELRCDPISGHTALYWYRQSLGQGLEFLIYFQGNSAPDKSGLPSDRFSAERTGGSVSTLTIQRTQQEDSAVYLCASSLIRANYEQYFGPGTRLTVT.

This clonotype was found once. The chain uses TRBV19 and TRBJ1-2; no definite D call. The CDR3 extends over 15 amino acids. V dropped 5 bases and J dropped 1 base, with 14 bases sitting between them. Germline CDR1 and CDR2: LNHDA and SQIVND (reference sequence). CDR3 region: CASSLGLSFNYGYTF. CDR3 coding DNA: TGTGCCAGTAGTCTGGGTTTGTCCTTTAACTATGGCTACACCTTC.

This CDR3 is CASSRRTEAFF. As DNA, the CDR3 is TGTGCCAGCAGCCGTAGGACTGAAGCTTTCTTT. The V call is TRBV12-3 or TRBV12-4, the J call TRBJ1-1, with D unresolved. The CDR3 is 11 residues long. Trimming removed 6 bases from V and 5 bases from J, with 7 bases in between.

Here the CDR3 reads CASSYVGGVNEQFF. The DNA of the CDR3 is TGTGCCAGCAGTTACGTTGGAGGAGTGAATGAGCAGTTCTTC. The chain is built from TRBV6-6 and TRBJ2-5; D might be TRBD2 (5 bases). The DNA end is more similar to TRBJ2-1, so the J call may be wrong. Germline V gene lookup returns CDR1 MNHNY and CDR2 SVGAGI (reference sequence). The CDR3 has 14 amino acids.

This chain's CDR3 is CASSPHAETQYF. In DNA, the CDR3 is TGTGCCAGCAGCCCCCACGCTGAGACCCAGTACTTC. The chain recombines TRBV7-9 with TRBJ2-6, with D unclear. The J call is in doubt because the DNA end fits TRBJ2-5 better. This CDR3 is 12 amino acids long. Germline assignment: CDR1 SEHNR and CDR2 FQNEAQ (reference sequence).

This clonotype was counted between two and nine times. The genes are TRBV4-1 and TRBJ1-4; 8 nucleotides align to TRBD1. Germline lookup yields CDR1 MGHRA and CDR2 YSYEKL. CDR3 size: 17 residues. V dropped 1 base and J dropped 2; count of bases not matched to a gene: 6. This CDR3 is CASSQARGRGTNEKLFF. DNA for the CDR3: TGCGCCAGCAGCCAAGCCAGGGGGCGCGGGACTAATGAAAAACTGTTTTTT.

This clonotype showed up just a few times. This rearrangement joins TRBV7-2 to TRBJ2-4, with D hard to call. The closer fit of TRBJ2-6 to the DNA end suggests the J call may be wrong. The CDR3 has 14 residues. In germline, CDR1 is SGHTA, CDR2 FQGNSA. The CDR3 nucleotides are TGTGCCAGCAGCTTAATCGCTGGGGCCAACGTCCTGACTTTC. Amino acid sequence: CASSLIAGANVLTF.

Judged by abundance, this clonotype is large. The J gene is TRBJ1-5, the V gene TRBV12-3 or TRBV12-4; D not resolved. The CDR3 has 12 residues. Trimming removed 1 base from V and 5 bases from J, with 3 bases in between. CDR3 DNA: TGTGCCAGCAGTTTAGGGGATCAGCCCCAGCATTTT. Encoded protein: CASSLGDQPQHF.

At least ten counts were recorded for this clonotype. The CDR3 protein is CASGRGGVSYEQYF. CDR3 bases: TGTGCCAGCGGGCGGGGAGGGGTCTCCTACGAGCAGTACTTC. The rearrangement joins TRBV28 to TRBJ2-7; 7 bases are a match to TRBD2. Germline assignment: CDR1 MDHEN and CDR2 SYDVKM. V shed 8 bases and J 0 bases; nucleotides not matched to a gene: 7. The CDR3 has 14 amino acids.

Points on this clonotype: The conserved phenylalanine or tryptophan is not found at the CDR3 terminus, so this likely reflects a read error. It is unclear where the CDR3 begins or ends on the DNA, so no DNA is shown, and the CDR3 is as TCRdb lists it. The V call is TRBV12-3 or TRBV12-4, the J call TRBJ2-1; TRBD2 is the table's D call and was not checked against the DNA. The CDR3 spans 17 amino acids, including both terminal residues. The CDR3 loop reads CASSSGGTSTYEQYFGS.

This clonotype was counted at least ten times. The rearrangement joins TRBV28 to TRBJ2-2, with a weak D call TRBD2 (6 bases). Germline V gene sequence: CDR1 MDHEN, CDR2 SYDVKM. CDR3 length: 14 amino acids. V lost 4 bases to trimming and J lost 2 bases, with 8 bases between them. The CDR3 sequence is CASSSGTNTGELFF. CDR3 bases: TGTGCCAGCAGTTCCGGGACTAACACCGGGGAGCTGTTTTTT.

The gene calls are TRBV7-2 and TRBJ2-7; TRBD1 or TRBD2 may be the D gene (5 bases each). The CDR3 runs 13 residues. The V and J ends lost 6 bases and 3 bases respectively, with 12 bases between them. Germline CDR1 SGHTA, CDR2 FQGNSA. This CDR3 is CASRSGTHYEQYF. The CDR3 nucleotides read TGTGCCAGCAGGTCCGGGACCCACTACGAGCAGTACTTC.

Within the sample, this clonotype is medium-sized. The CDR3 protein is CASEGLDRAYNEQFF. CDR3 coding DNA: TGTGCCAGCGAGGGTTTGGACAGAGCATACAATGAGCAGTTCTTC. The chain uses TRBV6-1 and TRBJ2-1; maybe TRBD1 (6 bases). With 8 bases removed from V and 4 bases from J, the gap between germline ends came to 18 bases. This CDR3 comprises 15 residues. Germline V gene data show CDR1 as MNHNS and CDR2 as SASEGT.

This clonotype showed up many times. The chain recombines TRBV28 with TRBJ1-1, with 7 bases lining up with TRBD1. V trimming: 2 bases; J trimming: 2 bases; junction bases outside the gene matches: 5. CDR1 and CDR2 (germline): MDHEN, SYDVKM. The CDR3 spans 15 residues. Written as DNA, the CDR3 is TGTGCCAGCAGTTTAGGGGACAGTCTTAACACTGAAGCTTTCTTT. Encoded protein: CASSLGDSLNTEAFF.

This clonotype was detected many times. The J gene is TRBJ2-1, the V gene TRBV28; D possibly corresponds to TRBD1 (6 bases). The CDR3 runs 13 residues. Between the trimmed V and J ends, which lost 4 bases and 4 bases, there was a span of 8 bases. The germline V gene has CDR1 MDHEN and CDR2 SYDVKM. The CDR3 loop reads CASSSQGYNEQFF. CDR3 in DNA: TGTGCCAGCAGTTCACAGGGTTACAATGAGCAGTTCTTC.

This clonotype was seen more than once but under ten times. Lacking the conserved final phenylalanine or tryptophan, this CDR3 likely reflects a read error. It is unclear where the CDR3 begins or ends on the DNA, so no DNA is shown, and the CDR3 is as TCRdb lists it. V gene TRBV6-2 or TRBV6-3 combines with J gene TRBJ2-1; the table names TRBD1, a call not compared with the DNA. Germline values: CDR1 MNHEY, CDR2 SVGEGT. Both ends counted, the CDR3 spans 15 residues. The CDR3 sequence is CASSYGQGGGYTFGS.

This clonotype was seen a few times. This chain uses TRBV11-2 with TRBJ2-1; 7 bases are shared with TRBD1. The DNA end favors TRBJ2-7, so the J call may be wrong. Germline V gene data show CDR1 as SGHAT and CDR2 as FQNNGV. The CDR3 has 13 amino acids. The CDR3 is CASRHTGVYEQYF. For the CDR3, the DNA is TGTGCCAGCAGGCATACAGGGGTCTACGAGCAGTACTTC.

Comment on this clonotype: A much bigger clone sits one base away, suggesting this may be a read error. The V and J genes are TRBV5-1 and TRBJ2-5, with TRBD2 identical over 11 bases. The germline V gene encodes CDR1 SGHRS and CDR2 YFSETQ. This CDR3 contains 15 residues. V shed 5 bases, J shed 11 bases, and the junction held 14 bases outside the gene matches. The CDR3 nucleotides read TGCGCCAGCAGTGAATGGACTAGCGGGCCGAGGCAGCAGTACTTC. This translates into CASSEWTSGPRQQYF.

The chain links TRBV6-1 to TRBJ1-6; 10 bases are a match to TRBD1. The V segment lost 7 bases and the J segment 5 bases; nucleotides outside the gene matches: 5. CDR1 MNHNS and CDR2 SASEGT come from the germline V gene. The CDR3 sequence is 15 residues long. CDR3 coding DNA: TGTGCCAGCATTAGGGGGACAGGGGATAATTCACCCCTCCACTTT. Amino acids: CASIRGTGDNSPLHF.

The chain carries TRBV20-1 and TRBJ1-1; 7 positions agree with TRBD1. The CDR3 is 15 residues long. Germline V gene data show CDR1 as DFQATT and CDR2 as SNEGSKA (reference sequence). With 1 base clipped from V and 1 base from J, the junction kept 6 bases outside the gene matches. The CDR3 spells CSARVAGGPNTEAFF. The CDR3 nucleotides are TGCAGTGCTAGAGTGGCAGGGGGACCGAACACTGAAGCTTTCTTT.

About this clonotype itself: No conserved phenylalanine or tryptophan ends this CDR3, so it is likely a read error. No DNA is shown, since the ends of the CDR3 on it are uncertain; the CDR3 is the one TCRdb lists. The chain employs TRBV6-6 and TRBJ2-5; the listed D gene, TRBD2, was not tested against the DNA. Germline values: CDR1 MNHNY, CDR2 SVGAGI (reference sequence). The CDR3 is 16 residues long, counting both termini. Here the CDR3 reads CASSYGVFDYGYTFGS.

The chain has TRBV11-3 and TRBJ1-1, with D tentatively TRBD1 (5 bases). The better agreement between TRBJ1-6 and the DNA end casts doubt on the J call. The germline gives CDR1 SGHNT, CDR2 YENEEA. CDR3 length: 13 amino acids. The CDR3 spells CASSLEGESPLHF. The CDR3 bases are TGTGCCAGCAGCTTAGAGGGGGAATCACCCCTCCACTTT.

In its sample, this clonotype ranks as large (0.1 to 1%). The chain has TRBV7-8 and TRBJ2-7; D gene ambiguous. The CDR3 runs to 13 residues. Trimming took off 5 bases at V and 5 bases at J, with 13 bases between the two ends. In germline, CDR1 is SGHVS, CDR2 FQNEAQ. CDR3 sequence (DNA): TGTGCCAGCAGCCTAACCGGGTTCCACGAGCAGTACTTC. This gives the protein CASSLTGFHEQYF.